The 7 T cell receptor beta chains below all came from one sample that was sequenced in a study of a mutant IDH1 vaccine in newly diagnosed glioma. Libraries were prepared by immunoSEQ multiplex PCR; TCRdb keeps only in-frame clonotypes and omits some of them. Here the sample spans about 27,000 clones, about four fifths being singletons. No antigen has been identified for these receptors. Time point given: week 35, safety follow-up. With topical imiquimod, each dose of the vaccine consisted of 300 ug of mutant IDH1 20-mer peptide. The specimen was PBMCs, collected from a glioma patient whose treatment included an IDH1 peptide vaccine. The receptor source for this set is a man in his fifties or sixties with glioma.

This clone has only one observation. The rearrangement uses TRBV11-3 and TRBJ2-7, with 12 bases lining up with TRBD1. The CDR3 is 15 amino acids. J gave up 6 bases and V 2 bases, and 5 bases lay outside the gene matches. CDR1 is SGHNT and CDR2 is YENEEA in the germline V gene. The CDR3 loop reads CASSLLGQGAGEQYF. CDR3 bases: TGTGCCAGCAGCTTATTGGGACAGGGGGCGGGCGAGCAGTACTTC.

V and J are TRBV30 and TRBJ1-1, with a tentative D call TRBD1 (5 bases). V gave up 0 bases and J gave up 6 bases, with 11 bases separating them. Per the germline V gene, CDR1 is GTSNPN and CDR2 is SVGIG (reference sequence). The CDR3 has 13 amino acids. The CDR3 protein is CAWSVRRDAEAFF. CDR3 coding DNA: TGTGCCTGGAGTGTGCGCAGGGACGCTGAAGCTTTCTTT.

This clone appeared a few times. V and J are TRBV7-9 and TRBJ1-1, with D hard to call. The CDR3 runs to 13 residues. Trimming shortened V by 5 bases and J by 4 bases, and 11 bases separated the two germline ends. Germline loops: CDR1 SEHNR, CDR2 FQNEAQ (reference sequence). CDR3 region: CASSLESATEAFF. DNA for the CDR3: TGTGCCAGCAGCCTCGAAAGCGCCACTGAAGCTTTCTTT.

The gene calls are TRBV27 and TRBJ2-3; D remains unclear. The germline V gene has CDR1 MNHEY and CDR2 SMNVEV (reference sequence). Deletions cut 6 bases from V and 6 bases from J, with 10 bases between. CDR3 length: 12 residues. CDR3 loop: CASRSGPDTQYF. CDR3 bases: TGTGCCAGCAGATCCGGGCCCGATACGCAGTATTTT.

The chain joins TRBV7-2 to TRBJ2-3; tentative D call: TRBD1 (6 bases). Looked up from germline, CDR1 is SGHTA and CDR2 is FQGNSA. CDR3 length equals 14 residues. The ends were cut back, 4 bases at V and 2 bases at J, with 10 bases in the middle. This chain's CDR3 is CASSYRDTTDTQYF. The CDR3 DNA sequence: TGTGCCAGCAGCTACCGGGACACCACAGATACGCAGTATTTT.

The rearrangement links TRBV2 to TRBJ2-7; D call uncertain. The CDR3 sequence is 12 residues long. Trimming removed 11 bases from V and 0 bases from J, with 11 bases in between. CDR1 SNHLY and CDR2 FYNNEI come from the germline V gene. The CDR3 sequence: CAGRRTSYEQYF. CDR3 coding DNA: TGTGCCGGGCGGCGGACCTCCTACGAGCAGTACTTC.

V gene TRBV7-9 combines with J gene TRBJ1-6; D remains ambiguous. Germline lookup yields CDR1 SEHNR and CDR2 FQNEAQ (reference sequence). The CDR3 loop spans 12 amino acids. The V end was cut by 8 bases, the J end by 8 bases, with 10 bases between. The CDR3 loop is CASRPQDSPLHF. CDR3 DNA sequence: TGTGCCAGCCGACCTCAGGATTCACCCCTCCACTTT. Based on the CDR3 plus reference TRBV7-9 and TRBJ1-6, the full variable domain is DTGVSQNPRHKITKRGQNVTFRCDPISEHNRLYWYRQTLGQGPEFLTYFQNEAQLEKSRLLSDRFSAERPKGSFSTLEIQRTEQGDSAMYLCASRPQDSPLHFGNGTRLTVT.